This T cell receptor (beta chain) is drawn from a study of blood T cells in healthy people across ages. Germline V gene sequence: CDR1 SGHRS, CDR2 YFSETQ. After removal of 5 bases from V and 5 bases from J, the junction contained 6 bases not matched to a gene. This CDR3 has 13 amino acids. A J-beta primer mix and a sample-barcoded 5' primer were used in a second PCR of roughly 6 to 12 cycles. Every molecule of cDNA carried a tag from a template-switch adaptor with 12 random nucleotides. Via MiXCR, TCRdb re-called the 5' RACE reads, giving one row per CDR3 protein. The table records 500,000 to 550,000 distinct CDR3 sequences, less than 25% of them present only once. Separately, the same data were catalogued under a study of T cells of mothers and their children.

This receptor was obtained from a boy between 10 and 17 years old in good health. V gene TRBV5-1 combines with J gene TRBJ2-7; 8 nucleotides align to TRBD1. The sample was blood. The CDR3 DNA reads TGCGCCAGCAGTTTGACAGGGGTCGACGAGCAGTACTTC. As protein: CASSLTGVDEQYF.